This TCR beta chain was retrieved from a study of identical twins (dated by TCRdb to about 2016). The study in broad terms: To test whether fetal clonotypes persist, the study used deep sequencing on TCR alpha and beta repertoires from monozygotic twins, unrelated adults of various ages, and cord blood. To rule out contamination, replicate twin experiments were performed at different times with different library preparation protocols.

What the research found in general, with its limitations: Zero-insertion analyses could be partly confounded by invariant T cells such as MAIT and iNKT, although diverse VJ usage argued against such confounding for most clonotypes. Fewer insertions were carried by abundant cord blood beta clonotypes; a weaker similar trend was observed in young adult naive repertoires, while no such trend was observed in memory repertoires. Because the same donors could not be followed over many years, the conclusions depended on cross-sectional statistical analysis. Excess twin sharing in beta out-of-frame sequences was weaker because fewer shared sequences lowered the signal-to-noise ratio. Out-of-frame TCR alpha sequences shared between twins showed an excess of low generation-probability sequences compared with coincidental sharing between unrelated individuals. Out-of-frame TCR alpha sharing in monozygotic twins was systematically underestimated by recombination models, whereas sharing between unrelated individuals was in agreement with the recombination models.

Every donor in the study was a healthy Caucasian. Three unrelated non-twin adults were also sequenced: a male aged 18 to 30, a male aged 50 to 59 and a female aged 50 to 59. Miltenyi CD45RO+ enrichment and human naive T-cell isolation kits were used to isolate memory (CD45RO+) and naive T cells from PBMC. V sheds 1 base and J sheds 4 bases, leaving 12 bases between their ends. Looking up the germline V gene yields CDR1 LGHNA and CDR2 YNFKEQ. Measured from the cysteine to the phenylalanine, the CDR3 is 15 residues long. CDR3 DNA is the only sequence kept; it has 45 bases, read in frame from the first base. The method was 5' RACE. The run used an Illumina HiSeq 2000. Template switching introduced a universal primer binding site; the final cDNA contained a unique molecular identifier, enabling accurate counting of TCR cDNA molecules. First-strand cDNA for TCR alpha and beta chains was synthesized from specific primers in the conserved constant-segment region. To control for contamination, each cDNA library was double barcoded with a SMART-Mk sample barcode plus Illumina barcodes. TruSeq adapter sequences along with Illumina sample barcodes were introduced in two successive PCR steps. TCR alpha and beta cDNA libraries were sequenced on the Illumina HiSeq platform with custom primers. From the authors' description of their analysis: MiGEC was used to process raw reads and extract unique molecular identifiers, and MiXCR was used to find CDR3 positions. Recombination models were inferred per individual with the repgenHMM and IGoR tools using an EM algorithm. Shared clonotype analysis was performed with the tcR package in R, normalizing sharing by the product of cloneset sizes. To study raw recombination free of thymic and clonal selection effects, out-of-frame nonproductive sequences were analyzed. TCRdb reprocessed the public reads (quality trimming at Q25 with fastp, clone calling with MiXCR) and kept in-frame beta chains. Under each unique CDR3 protein, matching rows form one entry showing the most common genes and DNA. These V and J calls are TCRdb output, not the study's own analysis. The sample table records roughly 690,000 distinct CDR3 sequences; approximately 6.1% of these occur just once. The ten largest clones add up to roughly 2% of the sample.

This clonotype was observed a few times. The target of this receptor is not known. Base-call qualities are not available, and no considerably larger clone is one nucleotide away. The rearranged chain carries TRBV4-2 and TRBJ2-3; the D gene could be either TRBD1 or TRBD2, each agreeing at 5 bases. Sequencing was performed on naive T cells sorted from blood. This specimen's cell subset or site label, per the study, means: cells isolated with a human naive T-cell isolation kit. This receptor was obtained from a man in his late teens or twenties in good health. The DNA sequence is given as TGTGCCAGCAGCCAAGGGGACCGGGGCCCAGATACGCAGTATTTT. This translates into CASSQGDRGPDTQYF.